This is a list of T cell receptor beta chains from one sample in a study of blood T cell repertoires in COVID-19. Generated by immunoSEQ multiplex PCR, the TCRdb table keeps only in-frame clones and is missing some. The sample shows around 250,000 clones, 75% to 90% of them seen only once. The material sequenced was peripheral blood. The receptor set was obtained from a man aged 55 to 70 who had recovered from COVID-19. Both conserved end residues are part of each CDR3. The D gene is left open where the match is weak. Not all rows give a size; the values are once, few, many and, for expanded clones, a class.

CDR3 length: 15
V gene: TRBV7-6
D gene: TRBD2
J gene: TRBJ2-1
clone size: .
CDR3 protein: CASRSGLGVENEQFF
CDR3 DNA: TGTGCCAGCAGATCGGGACTAGGGGTCGAGAATGAGCAGTTCTTC

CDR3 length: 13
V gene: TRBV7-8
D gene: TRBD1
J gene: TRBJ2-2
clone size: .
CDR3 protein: CASSPGQGGELFF
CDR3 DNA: TGTGCCAGCAGCCCGGGACAGGGAGGCGAGCTGTTTTTT

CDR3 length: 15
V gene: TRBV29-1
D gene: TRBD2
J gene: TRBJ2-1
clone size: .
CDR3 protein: CSATGTSGRLNEQFF
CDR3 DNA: TGCAGCGCTACCGGGACTAGCGGGAGGTTGAATGAGCAGTTCTTC

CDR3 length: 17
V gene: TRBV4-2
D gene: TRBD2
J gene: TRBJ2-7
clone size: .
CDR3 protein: CASSQESRGRAPYEQYF
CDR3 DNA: TGTGCCAGCAGCCAAGAAAGTCGAGGGAGGGCCCCCTACGAGCAGTACTTC

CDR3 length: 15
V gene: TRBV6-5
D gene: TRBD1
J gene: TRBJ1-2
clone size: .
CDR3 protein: CASSYSTTGTFGYTF
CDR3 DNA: TGTGCCAGCAGTTACTCTACGACAGGGACTTTTGGCTACACCTTC

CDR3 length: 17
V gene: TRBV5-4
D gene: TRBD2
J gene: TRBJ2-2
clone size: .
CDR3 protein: CASRRAGTSGHTGKLFF
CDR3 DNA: TGTGCCAGCCGAAGGGCGGGGACTAGCGGCCATACCGGGAAGCTGTTTTTT

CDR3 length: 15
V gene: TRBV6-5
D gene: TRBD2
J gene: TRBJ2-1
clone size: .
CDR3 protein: CASAIELAVYNEQFF
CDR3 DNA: TGTGCCAGCGCCATAGAACTAGCGGTATACAATGAGCAGTTCTTC

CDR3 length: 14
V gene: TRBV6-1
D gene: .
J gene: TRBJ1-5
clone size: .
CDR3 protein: CASSERRANQPQHF
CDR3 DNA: TGTGCCAGCAGTGAACGCAGGGCCAATCAGCCCCAGCATTTT

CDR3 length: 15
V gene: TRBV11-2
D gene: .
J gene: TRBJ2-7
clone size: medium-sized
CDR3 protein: CASSLTQAAGYEQYF
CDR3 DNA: TGTGCCAGCAGCTTAACCCAGGCTGCCGGCTACGAGCAGTACTTC

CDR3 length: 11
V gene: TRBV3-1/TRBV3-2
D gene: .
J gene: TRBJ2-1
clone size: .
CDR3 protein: CASSSYNEQFF
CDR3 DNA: TGTGCCAGCAGCTCATACAATGAGCAGTTCTTC

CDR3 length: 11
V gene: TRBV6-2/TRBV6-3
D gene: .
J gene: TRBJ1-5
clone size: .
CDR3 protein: CASSTNQPQHF
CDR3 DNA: TGTGCCAGCAGTACTAATCAGCCCCAGCATTTT

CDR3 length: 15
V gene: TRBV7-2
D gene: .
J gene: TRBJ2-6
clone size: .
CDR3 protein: CASSQRNSGANVLTF
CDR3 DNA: TGTGCCAGCAGCCAGCGGAATTCTGGGGCCAACGTCCTGACTTTC

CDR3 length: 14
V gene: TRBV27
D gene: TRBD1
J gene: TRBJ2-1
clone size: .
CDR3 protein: CASSMDRARGEQFF
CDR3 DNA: TGTGCCAGCAGTATGGACAGGGCTCGCGGTGAGCAGTTCTTC

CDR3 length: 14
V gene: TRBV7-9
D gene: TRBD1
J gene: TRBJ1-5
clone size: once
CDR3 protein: CASSSTGGNQPQHF
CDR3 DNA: TGTGCCAGCAGCTCGACAGGGGGCAATCAGCCCCAGCATTTT

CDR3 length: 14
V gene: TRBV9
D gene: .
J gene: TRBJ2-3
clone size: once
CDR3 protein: CASSVVSFTDTQYF
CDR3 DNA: TGTGCCAGCAGCGTAGTGTCATTCACAGATACGCAGTATTTT

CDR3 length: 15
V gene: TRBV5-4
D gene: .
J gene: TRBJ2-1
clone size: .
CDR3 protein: CASSPPGLLYNEQFF
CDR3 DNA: TGTGCCAGCAGCCCCCCCGGACTACTTTACAATGAGCAGTTCTTC

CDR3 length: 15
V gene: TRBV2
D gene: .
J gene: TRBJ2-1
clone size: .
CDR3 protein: CASSLIQGGAGEQFF
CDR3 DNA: TGTGCCAGCAGCCTGATACAGGGTGGGGCGGGTGAGCAGTTCTTC

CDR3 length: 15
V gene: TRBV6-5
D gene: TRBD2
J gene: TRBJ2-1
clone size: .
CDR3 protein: CASSSVTSGVNEQFF
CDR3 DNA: TGTGCCAGCAGTTCCGTCACTAGCGGGGTCAATGAGCAGTTCTTC

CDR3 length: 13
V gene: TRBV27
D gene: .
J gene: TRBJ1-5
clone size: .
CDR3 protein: CASRSGVHQPQHF
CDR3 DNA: TGTGCCAGCAGATCAGGGGTTCACCAGCCCCAGCATTTT

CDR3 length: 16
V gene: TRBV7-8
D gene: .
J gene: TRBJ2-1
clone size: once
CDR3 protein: CASSLNSAGSLNEQFF
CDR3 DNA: TGTGCCAGCAGCTTAAACTCCGCGGGCAGCCTCAATGAGCAGTTCTTC

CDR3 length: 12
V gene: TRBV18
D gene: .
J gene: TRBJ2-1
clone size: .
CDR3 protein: CASSPESVTKFF
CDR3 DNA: TGTGCCAGCTCACCCGAGTCAGTCACTAAGTTCTTC

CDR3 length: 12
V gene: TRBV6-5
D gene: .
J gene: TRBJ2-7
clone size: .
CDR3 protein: CASRSGYYEQYF
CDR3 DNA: TGTGCCAGCCGCTCCGGTTATTACGAGCAGTACTTC

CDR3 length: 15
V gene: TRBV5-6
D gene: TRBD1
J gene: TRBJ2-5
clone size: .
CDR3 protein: CASSRTGGGQETQYF
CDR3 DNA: TGTGCCAGCAGCCGGACAGGGGGAGGGCAAGAGACCCAGTACTTC

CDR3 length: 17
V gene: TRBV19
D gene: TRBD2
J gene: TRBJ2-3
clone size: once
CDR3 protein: CASSSPGLAGAGDTQYF
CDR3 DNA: TGTGCCAGTAGTAGTCCGGGACTAGCGGGAGCCGGAGATACGCAGTATTTT

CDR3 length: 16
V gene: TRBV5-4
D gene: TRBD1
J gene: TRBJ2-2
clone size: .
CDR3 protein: CASSLDTGGPTGELFF
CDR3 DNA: TGTGCCAGCAGCTTGGATACAGGGGGCCCCACCGGGGAGCTGTTTTTT

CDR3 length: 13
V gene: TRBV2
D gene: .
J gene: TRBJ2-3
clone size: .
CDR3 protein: CASSAGWSDTQYF
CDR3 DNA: TGTGCCAGCAGTGCAGGTTGGTCAGATACGCAGTATTTT

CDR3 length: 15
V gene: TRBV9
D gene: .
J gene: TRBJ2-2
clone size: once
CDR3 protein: CASSVELRGNGELFF
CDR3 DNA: TGTGCCAGCAGCGTAGAGTTAAGGGGTAACGGGGAGCTGTTTTTT

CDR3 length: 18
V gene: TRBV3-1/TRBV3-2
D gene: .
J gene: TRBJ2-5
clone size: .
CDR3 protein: CASSAATGSLFLRETQYF
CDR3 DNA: TGTGCCAGCAGCGCCGCTACAGGGTCCTTATTTCTACGAGAGACCCAGTACTTC

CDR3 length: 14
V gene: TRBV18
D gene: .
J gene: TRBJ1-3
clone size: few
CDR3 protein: CASSRAFSGNTIYF
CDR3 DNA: TGTGCCAGCTCACGGGCCTTCTCTGGAAACACCATATATTTT

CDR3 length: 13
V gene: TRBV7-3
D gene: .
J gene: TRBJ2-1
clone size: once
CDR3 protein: CASSLTPTGEQFF
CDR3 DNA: TGTGCCAGCAGCTTAACCCCGACCGGGGAGCAGTTCTTC

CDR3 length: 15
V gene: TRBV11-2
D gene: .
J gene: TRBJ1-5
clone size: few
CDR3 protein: CASSPDRHSNQPQHF
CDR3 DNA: TGTGCCAGCAGCCCCGACAGACATAGCAATCAGCCCCAGCATTTT

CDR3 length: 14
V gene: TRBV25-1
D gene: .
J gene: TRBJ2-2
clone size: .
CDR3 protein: CASSSLWNTGELFF
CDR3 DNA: TGTGCCAGCAGTAGTCTATGGAACACCGGGGAGCTGTTTTTT

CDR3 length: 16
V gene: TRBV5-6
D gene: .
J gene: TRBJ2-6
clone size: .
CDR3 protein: CASSLRRRTGANVLTF
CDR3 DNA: TGTGCCAGCAGCTTAAGGAGAAGGACTGGGGCCAACGTCCTGACTTTC

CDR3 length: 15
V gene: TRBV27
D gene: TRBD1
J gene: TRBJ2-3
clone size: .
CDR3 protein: CASSFADRGSHTQYF
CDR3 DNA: TGTGCCAGCAGTTTCGCGGACAGGGGTTCCCATACGCAGTATTTT

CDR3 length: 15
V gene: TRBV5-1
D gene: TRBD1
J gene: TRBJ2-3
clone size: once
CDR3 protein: CASSPGQGLGDTQYF
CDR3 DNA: TGCGCCAGCAGCCCGGGACAGGGTCTTGGAGATACGCAGTATTTT

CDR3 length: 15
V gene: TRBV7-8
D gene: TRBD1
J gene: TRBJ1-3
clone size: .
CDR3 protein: CASSLVTGSGNTIYF
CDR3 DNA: TGTGCCAGCAGCTTAGTGACAGGGTCTGGAAACACCATATATTTT

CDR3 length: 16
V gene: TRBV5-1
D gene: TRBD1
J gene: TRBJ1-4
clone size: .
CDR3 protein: CASSRGQGATNEKLFF
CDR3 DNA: TGCGCCAGCAGCCGGGGACAGGGGGCAACTAATGAAAAACTGTTTTTT

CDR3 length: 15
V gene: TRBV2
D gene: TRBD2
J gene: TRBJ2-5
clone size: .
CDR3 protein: CASRRAGGNQETQYF
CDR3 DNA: TGTGCCAGCAGGCGGGCGGGGGGGAACCAAGAGACCCAGTACTTC